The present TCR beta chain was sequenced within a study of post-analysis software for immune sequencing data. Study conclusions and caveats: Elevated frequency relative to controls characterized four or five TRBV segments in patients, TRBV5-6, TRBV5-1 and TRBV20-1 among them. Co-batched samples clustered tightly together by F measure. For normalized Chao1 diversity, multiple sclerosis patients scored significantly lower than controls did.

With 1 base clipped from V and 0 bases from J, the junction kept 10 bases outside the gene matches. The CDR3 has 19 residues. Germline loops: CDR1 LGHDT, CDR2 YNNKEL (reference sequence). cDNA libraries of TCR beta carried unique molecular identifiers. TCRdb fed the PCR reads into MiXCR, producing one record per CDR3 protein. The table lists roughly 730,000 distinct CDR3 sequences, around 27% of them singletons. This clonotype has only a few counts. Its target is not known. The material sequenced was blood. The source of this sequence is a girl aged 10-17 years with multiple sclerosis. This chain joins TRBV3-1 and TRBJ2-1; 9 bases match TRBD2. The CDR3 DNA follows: TGTGCCAGCAGCCAAGTCAGTGAGCGGGAGGTGAACTCCTACAATGAGCAGTTCTTC. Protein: CASSQVSEREVNSYNEQFF.